The next 5 T cell receptor beta chains were all read from a single sample in a study of cytomegalovirus exposure and HLA in healthy donors. 13 Jbeta primers and 60 Vbeta primers were used for the PCR. Here immunoSEQ multiplex PCR was the method, and the copy in TCRdb shows in-frame clones only, minus some. The sample consists of about 69,000 clones, about 76% of them appearing once. The source material was PBMCs. These receptor sequences come from a man aged 18 to 29 in good health and CMV-seronegative.

The CDR3 DNA follows: TGCGCCAGCAGCTTGGCTGGCGTAGGTGGAGTAGGCACAGATACGCAGTATTTT. Translating gives CASSLAGVGGVGTDTQYF. The V call is TRBV5-1, the J call TRBJ2-3; D uncertain. CDR3 length: 18 amino acids. Looked up from germline, CDR1 is SGHRS and CDR2 is YFSETQ. V lost 0 bases, J lost 1 base, and 18 bases lay in between.

J is TRBJ1-1 and V is TRBV6-1; 7 bases line up with TRBD1. After removal of 5 bases from V and 4 bases from J, the junction contained 7 bases not matched to a gene. This CDR3 contains 14 residues. Per germline, CDR1 MNHNS and CDR2 SASEGT. In nucleotides, the CDR3 is TGTGCCAGCAGTATGCAGGGGGGCGGCACTGAAGCTTTCTTT. Its translation: CASSMQGGGTEAFF.

This chain links TRBV5-1 with TRBJ2-7; 7 nucleotides line up with TRBD2. The germline CDR1 and CDR2 sequences are SGHRS and YFSETQ. The V gene end was trimmed by 6 bases and the J gene end by 5 bases; junction bases not matched to a gene: 14. This CDR3 region has 15 residues. CDR3 residues: CASTRSGDPFNEQYF. CDR3 nucleotide sequence: TGCGCCAGCACCCGAAGCGGGGATCCCTTCAACGAGCAGTACTTC.

The chain employs TRBV5-1 and TRBJ1-2, with TRBD1 matching 8 bases. In germline, CDR1 is SGHRS, CDR2 YFSETQ. V was clipped by 2 bases and J by 4 bases; unmatched bases: 7. This CDR3 is built from 15 residues. The CDR3 region is CASSFGDRGPYGYTF. CDR3 DNA sequence: TGCGCCAGCAGCTTTGGAGACAGGGGCCCCTATGGCTACACCTTC.

V usage is TRBV9 and J usage is TRBJ2-7, with D possibly matching TRBD2 (6 bases). The V and J ends lost 0 bases and 6 bases respectively, with 13 bases between them. CDR3 size: 14 residues. Looked up from germline, CDR1 is SGDLS and CDR2 is YYNGEE. The CDR3 loop is CASSVDGGGPEQYF. CDR3 DNA sequence: TGTGCCAGCAGCGTAGACGGGGGAGGTCCCGAGCAGTACTTC.